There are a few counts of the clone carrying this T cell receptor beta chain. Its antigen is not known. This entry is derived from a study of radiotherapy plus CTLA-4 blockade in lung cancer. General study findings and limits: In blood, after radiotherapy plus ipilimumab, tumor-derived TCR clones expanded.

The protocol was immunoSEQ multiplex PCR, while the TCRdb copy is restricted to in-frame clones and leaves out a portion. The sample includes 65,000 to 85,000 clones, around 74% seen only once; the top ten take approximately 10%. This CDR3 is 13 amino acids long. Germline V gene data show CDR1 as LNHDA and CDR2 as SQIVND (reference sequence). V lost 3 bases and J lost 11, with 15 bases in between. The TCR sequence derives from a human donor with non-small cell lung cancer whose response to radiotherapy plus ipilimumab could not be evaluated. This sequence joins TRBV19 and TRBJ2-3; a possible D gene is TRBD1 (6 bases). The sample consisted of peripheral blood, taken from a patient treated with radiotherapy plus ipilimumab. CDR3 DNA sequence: TGTGCCAGTAGTATCACTTACAGGGCCGAGCAGTATTTT. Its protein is CASSITYRAEQYF.